The present TCR beta chain was sequenced within a study of T cells in Graves' hyperthyroidism and ophthalmopathy. Study results and limitations: The model forecast ophthalmopathy, anticipating it by a median around 6.5 months before onset. From stable hyperthyroidism, ophthalmopathy was set apart by a 13 V-J model. In the blood, most expanded thyroid clonotypes above 0.001 appeared as well.

V shed 5 bases and J shed 4 bases, with 7 bases lying between them. In germline, CDR1 is MDHEN, CDR2 SYDVKM. The CDR3 covers 12 residues. This clonotype was observed many times. What it binds is not known. Template material for amplifying TCR beta CDR3 regions consisted of RNA transcripts. Primed by the HTBI set, a first-round RT-PCR was run on the TCR CDR3. One entry per CDR3 protein, called by TCRdb with MiXCR from the multiplex PCR reads. The data contain more than 350,000 distinct CDR3 sequences, 15% of them singletons. PBMCs were collected from an approximately 10 ml volume of fresh peripheral blood.

The clonotype comes from a woman in her twenties or thirties with Graves' hyperthyroidism. This chain joins TRBV28 and TRBJ2-3; D is unclear. The sequencing sample was made of blood. The CDR3 is CASSTPADTQYF. The DNA for the CDR3 is TGTGCCAGCAGTACCCCCGCAGATACGCAGTATTTT.